There are a few counts of the clone carrying this TCR beta chain. What it binds is unknown. This record comes from a study of cytomegalovirus exposure and HLA in healthy donors. Study outcomes and limitations: Relative to the approximately 700-donor mean, N-insertions were reportedly fewer in an Asian-associated ancestry cluster in a later analysis.

The CDR3 has 17 residues. Germline V CDR1 and CDR2: SQVTM, ANQGSEA. V lost 6 bases to trimming and J lost 2 bases; unmatched junction nucleotides: 13. Amplification used 60 Vbeta primers and 13 Jbeta primers. The data were produced by immunoSEQ multiplex PCR, yet TCRdb's version contains in-frame clones alone and is incomplete. Of over 110,000 clones detected, 70% to 85% appear once; the ten largest clones hold less than 3%. The sequencing sample was made of PBMCs. The TCR originated in a male donor in good health and CMV-seronegative. The chain joins TRBV29-1 to TRBJ2-2; 9 bases match TRBD2. CDR3 region: CSVALAGESTNTGELFF. CDR3 in DNA: TGCAGCGTGGCTTTAGCGGGAGAATCTACTAACACCGGGGAGCTGTTTTTT.